This T cell receptor (beta chain) emerged from a study of T-cell reconstitution after alpha-beta-depleted transplantation in children (dated by TCRdb to about 2016). Study-wide context: T-cell immune reconstitution after TCRalphabeta/CD19-depleted allogeneic hematopoietic cell transplantation in children was quantitatively tracked in the study by means of TCR repertoire profiling.

The method behind the library was PCR. TCRdb lists the instrument as Illumina HiSeq 2500. To normalize quantification of the TCRbeta repertoire, the TCR libraries were built with molecular barcoding that relied on unique molecular identifiers. TCRdb reprocessing: public reads trimmed at Q25 with fastp, clones called with MiXCR, in-frame beta chains kept. CDR3 protein duplicates are merged, each entry listing the most common genes and DNA. This sample lists some 390,000 distinct CDR3 sequences; roughly 20% were detected once. The ten largest clones capture less than 4.5% of the sample. CDR1 SQVTM and CDR2 ANQGSEA are derived from the germline V gene. Unmatched junction bases come to 12, with V trimmed by 0 bases and J by 5 bases. The CDR3 spans 16 residues, from the cysteine through the phenylalanine. Here the CDR3 DNA is all that survives: 48 bases in frame from base 1. This clonotype was recorded many times. Its antigen specificity is not known. Base qualities are not recorded, but no much larger clone differs from it by a single base.

This TCR was recovered from a human donor who donated a stem cell graft to a child with acute myeloid leukemia. The V and J segments used are TRBV29-1 and TRBJ2-5, with 7 middle bases fitting TRBD1. The sample in question was PBMCs from the stem cell graft donor, obtained from the stem cell graft. The nucleotide sequence reads TGCAGCGTTGAAGATATTTACGAAGACAGGGAGGAGACCCAGTACTTC. This yields the protein CSVEDIYEDREETQYF.